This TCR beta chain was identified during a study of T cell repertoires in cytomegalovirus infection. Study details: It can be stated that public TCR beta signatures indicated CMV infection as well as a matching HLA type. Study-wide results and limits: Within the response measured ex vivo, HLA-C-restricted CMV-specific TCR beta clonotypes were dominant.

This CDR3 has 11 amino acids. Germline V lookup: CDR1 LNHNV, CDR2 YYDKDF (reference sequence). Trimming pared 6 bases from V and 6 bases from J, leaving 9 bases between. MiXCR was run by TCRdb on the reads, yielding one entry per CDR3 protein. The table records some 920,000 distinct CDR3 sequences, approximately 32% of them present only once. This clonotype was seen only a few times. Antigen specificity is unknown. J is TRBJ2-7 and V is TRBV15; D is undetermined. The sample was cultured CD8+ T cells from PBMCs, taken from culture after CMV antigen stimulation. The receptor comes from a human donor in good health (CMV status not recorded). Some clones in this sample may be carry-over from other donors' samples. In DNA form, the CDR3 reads TGTGCCACCAGGGAGTCCGGCGAGCAGTACTTC. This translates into CATRESGEQYF.